The 14 T cell receptor beta chains below come from one sample, sequenced in a study of blood T cell repertoires in COVID-19. TCRdb keeps only in-frame clones here, not all; method: immunoSEQ multiplex PCR. Of about 310,000 clones listed, about nine tenths are singletons. Source material: peripheral blood. These receptors were collected from a woman in her 30s with COVID-19, enrolled during active disease.

The chain uses TRBV5-4 and TRBJ2-1; possible D gene TRBD1, 6 bases. Germline V gene sequence: CDR1 SGHNT, CDR2 YYREEE (reference sequence). The CDR3 loop spans 13 amino acids. The V and J ends lost 1 base and 8 bases respectively, with 10 bases between them. In DNA form, the CDR3 reads TGTGCCAGCAGCTTGACAGGGTACGATGAGCAGTTCTTC. Encoded protein: CASSLTGYDEQFF.

The CDR3 loop reads CATSDSKGQGVYEQYF. Here the CDR3 DNA reads TGTGCCACCAGTGATTCGAAGGGACAGGGGGTATACGAGCAGTACTTC. The V and J genes are TRBV24-1 and TRBJ2-7; 11 nucleotides line up with TRBD1. This CDR3 is 16 amino acids long. Germline V gives CDR1 KGHDR, CDR2 SFDVKD. V was clipped by 2 bases and J by 4 bases; unmatched bases: 6.

This sequence joins TRBV28 and TRBJ1-1, with D unclear. CDR1 is MDHEN, CDR2 SYDVKM, per germline. The CDR3 contains 16 residues. Trimming took 2 bases from V and 1 from J, leaving 14 bases between them. Here the CDR3 DNA reads TGTGCCAGCAGTTTAAGGGAGGCGGCGAGGAACACTGAAGCTTTCTTT. Translating gives CASSLREAARNTEAFF.

The gene calls are TRBV23-1 and TRBJ1-3; weak D call: TRBD1 (6 bases). TRBV23-1 is an open reading frame whose function is uncertain. This CDR3 spans 17 amino acids. The V and J ends lost 2 bases and 3 bases respectively, with 17 bases between them. Here the CDR3 DNA reads TGCGCCAGCAGTCAACAATCGACAGGTCCTGTTGGAAACACCATATATTTT. Its translation: CASSQQSTGPVGNTIYF.

The V call is TRBV2, the J call TRBJ2-7; the match to TRBD1 covers 8 bases. This CDR3 spans 15 amino acids. Germline V gene data show CDR1 as SNHLY and CDR2 as FYNNEI. J gave up 2 bases and V 5 bases, and 8 bases lay outside the gene matches. In nucleotides, the CDR3 is TGTGCCAGCAGTCAACCGGGACAGGTCACCTACGAGCAGTACTTC. Translation: CASSQPGQVTYEQYF.

The chain uses TRBV29-1 and TRBJ2-7, with TRBD1 identical over 9 bases. Germline V gene data show CDR1 as SQVTM and CDR2 as ANQGSEA. The CDR3 has 13 amino acids. The V segment lost 7 bases and the J segment 1 base; nucleotides outside the gene matches: 5. The CDR3 bases are TGCAGCGCCGGGACAGGGAATTCCTACGAGCAGTACTTC. Translating it yields CSAGTGNSYEQYF.

This chain uses TRBV11-3 with TRBJ2-5; 10 positions match TRBD2. Trimming removed 1 base from V and 4 bases from J; junction bases left unmatched: 3. CDR1 SGHNT and CDR2 YENEEA come from the germline V gene. CDR3 length: 15 residues. The CDR3 is CASSLASGGGETQYF. For the CDR3, the DNA is TGTGCCAGCAGCTTAGCTAGCGGGGGAGGAGAGACCCAGTACTTC. Filled out from reference TRBV11-3 and TRBJ2-5, the complete variable domain reads EAGVVQSPRYKIIEKKQPVAFWCNPISGHNTLYWYLQNLGQGPELLIRYENEEAVDDSQLPKDRFSAERLKGVDSTLKIQPAELGDSAVYLCASSLASGGGETQYFGPGTRLLVL.

This sequence joins TRBV5-1 and TRBJ2-7; 8 nucleotides align to TRBD1. The CDR3 sequence is 15 residues long. CDR1 and CDR2 (germline): SGHRS, YFSETQ. The V and J ends lost 4 bases and 5 bases, in that order; junction bases with no gene match: 11. CDR3 nucleotide sequence: TGCGCCAGCAGCCTCGGGCAGGGGGCGGCCCACGAGCAGTACTTC. Amino acid sequence: CASSLGQGAAHEQYF. Based on the CDR3 plus reference TRBV5-1 and TRBJ2-7, the full variable domain is KAGVTQTPRYLIKTRGQQVTLSCSPISGHRSVSWYQQTPGQGLQFLFEYFSETQRNKGNFPGRFSGRQFSNSRSEMNVSTLELGDSALYLCASSLGQGAAHEQYFGPGTRLTVT.

In its sample, this clone was seen a few times. The V and J genes are TRBV7-9 and TRBJ2-1; tentative D call: TRBD2 (6 bases). The V and J ends lost 3 bases and 8 bases respectively, with 14 bases between them. There are 14 residues in the CDR3. The V gene's germline CDR1 is SEHNR and CDR2 FQNEAQ (reference sequence). CDR3 sequence: CASSFEASEDEQFF. The CDR3 DNA is TGTGCCAGCAGCTTTGAGGCTAGCGAAGATGAGCAGTTCTTC. Variable domain in full (rest from reference TRBV7-9 and TRBJ2-1): DTGVSQNPRHKITKRGQNVTFRCDPISEHNRLYWYRQTLGQGPEFLTYFQNEAQLEKSRLLSDRFSAERPKGSFSTLEIQRTEQGDSAMYLCASSFEASEDEQFFGPGTRLTVL.

This clone was counted only a few times. This chain joins TRBV2 and TRBJ1-5; TRBD1 matches at 7 bases. The V gene end was trimmed by 7 bases and the J gene end by 4 bases; junction bases not matched to a gene: 10. Germline lookup yields CDR1 SNHLY and CDR2 FYNNEI. The CDR3 has 15 amino acids. The CDR3 here is CASKTGTVPNQPQHF. In DNA form, the CDR3 reads TGTGCCAGCAAGACAGGGACGGTACCTAATCAGCCCCAGCATTTT.

This clone was observed a few times. The rearrangement joins TRBV11-2 to TRBJ2-3; TRBD2 agrees at 7 bases. After removal of 7 bases from V and 5 bases from J, the junction contained 9 bases not matched to a gene. From germline, CDR1 is SGHAT and CDR2 FQNNGV. This CDR3 region has 14 residues. This CDR3 reads CASTLSRGRDTQYF. The CDR3 nucleotides read TGTGCCAGCACCCTTAGTCGCGGGAGAGATACGCAGTATTTT.

The CDR3 DNA follows: TGTGCCAGCTCTCCCGGGACAGGGCTTGACTATGGCTACACCTTC. The encoded protein is CASSPGTGLDYGYTF. The chain uses TRBV18 and TRBJ1-2; 9 nucleotides line up with TRBD1. V shed 6 bases and J 3 bases; nucleotides not matched to a gene: 8. CDR3 length equals 15 residues. Germline V gene data show CDR1 as KGHSH and CDR2 as LQKENI.

This rearrangement joins TRBV3-1 (or the pseudogene TRBV3-2) to TRBJ2-3, with TRBD2 matching over 10 bases. V lost 1 base, J lost 5 bases, and 6 bases stayed unmatched. The germline gives CDR1 LGHDT, CDR2 YNNKEL (reference sequence). This CDR3 spans 16 amino acids. The chain's CDR3 is CASSQVEREGGDTQYF. In DNA, the CDR3 is TGTGCCAGCAGCCAAGTGGAGCGGGAGGGTGGAGATACGCAGTATTTT.

This chain links TRBV5-5 with TRBJ1-2; TRBD1 agrees at 7 bases. V lost 6 bases to trimming and J lost 2 bases; unmatched junction nucleotides: 7. The germline V gene encodes CDR1 SGHKS and CDR2 YYEKEE (reference sequence). CDR3 length equals 14 residues. CDR3 region: CASTRDRVNYGYTF. CDR3 in DNA: TGTGCCAGCACCCGAGACAGGGTAAACTATGGCTACACCTTC.